What follows are 28 T cell receptor beta chains derived from one specimen sequenced in a study of blood T cell repertoires in COVID-19. Repertoires were generated with immunoSEQ multiplex PCR, while TCRdb's copy carries only in-frame clones and drops some. The table includes more than 200,000 clones, 75% to 90% detected once. Specimen: PBMCs or T cells enriched from blood (not recorded which). The receptors come from a woman aged 25 to 39 who had recovered from COVID-19.

The J gene is TRBJ1-2, the V gene TRBV25-1; 10 nucleotides agree with TRBD1. The V gene end was trimmed by 9 bases and the J gene end by 7 bases; junction bases not matched to a gene: 14. CDR1 MGHDK and CDR2 SYGVNS come from the germline V gene. CDR3 length: 15 amino acids. The CDR3 region is CAREKRDRGYGGYTF. The CDR3 nucleotides read TGTGCCAGAGAAAAACGGGACAGGGGATACGGTGGCTACACCTTC.

The rearrangement uses TRBV7-9 and TRBJ2-5, with 7 bases matching TRBD1. This CDR3 contains 16 residues. Trimming took 6 bases from V and 4 from J; bases not matched to a gene: 14. CDR1 SEHNR and CDR2 FQNEAQ come from the germline V gene (reference sequence). The chain's CDR3 is CASSPRVGGMVETQYF. CDR3 in DNA: TGTGCCAGCAGTCCTCGAGTAGGGGGCATGGTAGAGACCCAGTACTTC.

The chain combines TRBV29-1 with TRBJ2-7; D might be TRBD2 (7 bases). V was shortened by 3 bases and J by 6 bases, with 9 bases between the two germline ends. The CDR3 contains 11 residues. CDR1 is SQVTM and CDR2 is ANQGSEA in the germline V gene. The CDR3 coding sequence is TGCAGCGTTGAGGGAGGGGGCGAGCAGTACTTC. This codes for CSVEGGGEQYF.

The rearrangement uses TRBV30 and TRBJ2-2; a weak D match, TRBD2 (5 bases). V was cut by 4 bases and J by 0 bases, with 18 bases left in between. Looked up from germline, CDR1 is GTSNPN and CDR2 is SVGIG (reference sequence). CDR3 length: 17 amino acids. The CDR3: CAWTWGAYPANTGELFF. CDR3 sequence (DNA): TGTGCCTGGACGTGGGGAGCTTATCCAGCGAACACCGGGGAGCTGTTTTTT. The full variable domain, with the rest looked up from reference TRBV30 and TRBJ2-2, is SQTIHQWPATLVQPVGSPLSLECTVEGTSNPNLYWYRQAAGRGLQLLFYSVGIGQISSEVPQNLSASRPQDRQFILSSKKLLLSDSGFYLCAWTWGAYPANTGELFFGEGSRLTVL.

The genes are TRBV6-5 and TRBJ2-7, with 13 bases lining up with TRBD2. Germline values: CDR1 MNHEY, CDR2 SVGAGI. After removal of 6 bases from V and 5 bases from J, the junction contained 7 bases not matched to a gene. This CDR3 contains 15 residues. The CDR3 loop is CASRRTSGSYHEQYF. The CDR3 DNA reads as TGTGCCAGCAGGCGGACTAGCGGGAGTTACCACGAGCAGTACTTC.

The chain is built from TRBV5-6 and TRBJ2-5; 7 nucleotides line up with TRBD2. The V gene's germline CDR1 is SGHDT and CDR2 YYEEEE. The CDR3 has 13 amino acids. The V and J ends lost 4 bases and 3 bases, in that order; junction bases with no gene match: 3. Written as DNA, the CDR3 is TGTGCCAGCAGCCTAGGGACTAAAGAGACCCAGTACTTC. Encoded protein: CASSLGTKETQYF.

The V call is TRBV6-4, the J call TRBJ2-2, with TRBD2 matching over 10 bases. From germline, CDR1 is MRHNA and CDR2 SNTAGT. The CDR3 has 15 residues. With V trimmed by 6 bases and J by 3 bases, 4 bases remained unmatched. CDR3 sequence (DNA): TGTGCCAGCAGAGCGCTAGCGGGAGACACCGGGGAGCTGTTTTTT. Protein product: CASRALAGDTGELFF.

Points on this clone: This same CDR3 is encoded by further DNA sequences in the sample. The CDR3 DNA follows: TGTGCCAGTAGTATAGGAGGGAATGAGCAGTTCTTC. Translating it yields CASSIGGNEQFF. J is TRBJ2-1 and V is TRBV19; D might be TRBD2 (5 bases). Trimming pared 1 base from V and 7 bases from J, leaving 5 bases between. Germline loops: CDR1 LNHDA, CDR2 SQIVND (reference sequence). CDR3 length equals 12 residues.

DNA of the CDR3: TGTGCCAGCAGCCATAAGAACCAGGTAGCTGAAGCTTTCTTT. Translated: CASSHKNQVAEAFF. This chain uses TRBV3-1 (or the pseudogene TRBV3-2) with TRBJ1-1; D is undetermined. This CDR3 spans 14 amino acids. Looked up from germline, CDR1 is LGHDT and CDR2 is YNNKEL (reference sequence). Between the trimmed V and J ends, which lost 3 bases and 6 bases, there was a span of 14 bases.

CDR3 region: CASSYSPGGREQYF. The DNA for the CDR3 is TGTGCCAGCAGTTACTCCCCCGGGGGTCGGGAGCAGTACTTC. The gene calls are TRBV6-5 and TRBJ2-7; tentative D call: TRBD2 (6 bases). Germline V gene data show CDR1 as MNHEY and CDR2 as SVGAGI. The CDR3 is made up of 14 amino acids. V was cut by 0 bases and J by 7 bases, with 13 bases left in between.

This rearrangement joins TRBV3-1 (or the pseudogene TRBV3-2) to TRBJ2-7, with D perhaps TRBD1 (6 bases). Deletions cut 2 bases from V and 1 base from J, with 15 bases between. Germline assignment: CDR1 LGHDT and CDR2 YNNKEL (reference sequence). The CDR3 contains 16 residues. The CDR3 spells CASSQSSGTPSYEQYF. The CDR3 DNA is TGTGCCAGCAGCCAATCCTCCGGGACACCTTCCTACGAGCAGTACTTC.

V usage is TRBV28 and J usage is TRBJ2-1, with 7 positions matching TRBD2. The V and J ends lost 2 bases and 0 bases, in that order; junction bases with no gene match: 1. The germline V gene encodes CDR1 MDHEN and CDR2 SYDVKM. This CDR3 comprises 15 residues. CDR3 loop: CASSLRGGSYNEQFF. The DNA for the CDR3 is TGTGCCAGCAGTTTACGCGGGGGCTCCTACAATGAGCAGTTCTTC.

The J gene is TRBJ2-1, the V gene TRBV7-2; 12 bases align to TRBD2. Germline-derived CDR1 and CDR2 are SGHTA and FQGNSA. V shed 1 base, J shed 7 bases, and the junction held 5 bases outside the gene matches. The CDR3 runs 16 residues. The CDR3, as DNA: TGTGCCAGCAGCTTAGACCTAGCGGGAGGGCGTAATGAGCAGTTCTTC. Translated: CASSLDLAGGRNEQFF.

The V and J genes are TRBV2 and TRBJ2-2; D might be TRBD2 (6 bases). Germline lookup yields CDR1 SNHLY and CDR2 FYNNEI. This CDR3 is built from 18 residues. The ends were cut back, 4 bases at V and 2 bases at J, with 20 bases in the middle. The CDR3 DNA is TGTGCCAGCAGTGGCCTGAGCGGGCTAGCTCTTAACACCGGGGAGCTGTTTTTT. Translated, it gives CASSGLSGLALNTGELFF.

The rearrangement uses TRBV11-2 and TRBJ1-3; TRBD1 aligns across 7 bases. CDR1 is SGHAT and CDR2 is FQNNGV in the germline V gene. J lost 10 bases, V lost 4 bases, and 7 bases had no gene match. The CDR3 is 13 amino acids. The CDR3 here is CASSSGTVITIYF. CDR3 bases: TGTGCCAGCAGCTCCGGGACAGTAATAACCATATATTTT.

The chain couples TRBV7-8 to TRBJ1-5; D possibly corresponds to TRBD1 (6 bases). Deletions cut 3 bases from V and 4 bases from J, with 13 bases between. Germline V lookup: CDR1 SGHVS, CDR2 FQNEAQ. The CDR3 spans 15 residues. CDR3 in DNA: TGTGCCAGCAGCTTCCTACAGGGCGGAAATCAGCCCCAGCATTTT. This sequence encodes CASSFLQGGNQPQHF.

To note about this clone: Other DNA sequences within the sample encode an identical CDR3. The rearrangement joins TRBV7-8 to TRBJ1-3; 7 positions agree with TRBD1. Trimming took 1 base from V and 7 from J; bases not matched to a gene: 1. The CDR3 contains 13 residues. Germline values: CDR1 SGHVS, CDR2 FQNEAQ. This CDR3 reads CASSLDRGNTIYF. The CDR3 DNA reads as TGTGCCAGCAGCTTAGACAGGGGTAACACCATATATTTT. Based on the CDR3 plus reference TRBV7-8 and TRBJ1-3, the full variable domain is GAGVSQSPRYKVAKRGQDVALRCDPISGHVSLFWYQQALGQGPEFLTYFQNEAQLDKSGLPSDRFFAERPEGSVSTLKIQRTQQEDSAVYLCASSLDRGNTIYFGEGSWLTVV.

The V gene is TRBV9, the J gene TRBJ2-1, with 9 positions matching TRBD1. Germline trimming cut 4 bases from V and 8 bases from J; bases unmatched to any gene: 7. The CDR3 has 14 residues. From germline, CDR1 is SGDLS and CDR2 YYNGEE. The CDR3, as DNA: TGTGCCAGCAGCCCCTCGGACAGGGGCCATGAGCAGTTCTTC. Its protein product is CASSPSDRGHEQFF.

V is TRBV9 and J is TRBJ1-1; tentative D call: TRBD1 (5 bases). Germline V gives CDR1 SGDLS, CDR2 YYNGEE. Deletions cut 0 bases from V and 3 bases from J, with 9 bases between. The CDR3 totals 14 residues. The CDR3 reads CASSVAGGDTEAFF. The CDR3 bases are TGTGCCAGCAGCGTAGCGGGGGGGGACACTGAAGCTTTCTTT.

V usage is TRBV5-1 and J usage is TRBJ1-2; D remains unclear. Germline V gene lookup returns CDR1 SGHRS and CDR2 YFSETQ. V shed 4 bases and J shed 4 bases, with 11 bases lying between them. This CDR3 has 13 residues. The CDR3 here is CASSPNRGYGYTF. Here the CDR3 DNA reads TGCGCCAGCAGCCCCAACCGGGGCTATGGCTACACCTTC.

The chain links TRBV5-4 to TRBJ2-1, with 14 positions matching TRBD2. The CDR3 length is 19 residues. V gave up 4 bases and J gave up 5 bases; unmatched junction bases: 14. In germline, CDR1 is SGHNT, CDR2 YYREEE (reference sequence). Here the CDR3 reads CASSPGTSGSQSRDNEQFF. CDR3 in DNA: TGTGCCAGCAGCCCCGGGACTAGCGGGAGTCAAAGTAGGGACAATGAGCAGTTCTTC.

The V gene is TRBV18, the J gene TRBJ1-6; tentative D call: TRBD1 (6 bases). The CDR3 is 13 amino acids. The ends were cut back, 6 bases at V and 9 bases at J, with 12 bases in the middle. Germline CDR1 reads KGHSH; CDR2 reads LQKENI. In DNA form, the CDR3 reads TGTGCCAGCTCGCAAGGGGGGGCTTCACCCCTCCACTTT. Its protein product is CASSQGGASPLHF.

The genes are TRBV19 and TRBJ2-2; 9 nucleotides agree with TRBD1. This CDR3 is built from 17 residues. The V gene end was trimmed by 7 bases and the J gene end by 0 bases; junction bases not matched to a gene: 9. The germline V gene has CDR1 LNHDA and CDR2 SQIVND (reference sequence). CDR3 residues: CASKTGGDFANTGELFF. Written as DNA, the CDR3 is TGTGCCAGTAAGACAGGGGGTGATTTCGCGAACACCGGGGAGCTGTTTTTT.

The chain joins TRBV27 to TRBJ1-2, with 8 bases fitting TRBD1. The CDR3 has 13 residues. The V gene's germline CDR1 is MNHEY and CDR2 SMNVEV (reference sequence). The junction had 7 bases not matched to a gene; V was cut back by 6 bases and J by 7 bases. DNA for the CDR3: TGTGCCAGCAGCCCGACAGGGGAGAGTGGCTACACCTTC. Amino acids: CASSPTGESGYTF.

This chain uses TRBV11-2 with TRBJ1-1; no clear D. V lost 6 bases, J lost 0 bases, and 17 bases lay in between. Germline lookup yields CDR1 SGHAT and CDR2 FQNNGV. The CDR3 spans 16 residues. In DNA, the CDR3 is TGTGCCAGCAGACTAGCGGGTCGGGGAATGAACACTGAAGCTTTCTTT. Protein: CASRLAGRGMNTEAFF.

V and J are TRBV18 and TRBJ1-2; D is possibly TRBD1 (5 bases). Between the trimmed V and J ends, which lost 3 bases and 5 bases, there was a span of 19 bases. Per germline, CDR1 KGHSH and CDR2 LQKENI. The CDR3 covers 16 residues. CDR3 DNA: TGTGCCAGCTCACCCATTACCGGGACTCTTGGTTATGGCTACACCTTC. Protein: CASSPITGTLGYGYTF.

This clone was observed a handful of times. For the CDR3, the DNA is TGCAGTGCTAGTCTCGGCGGGATCGCCTACGAGCAGTACTTC. This codes for CSASLGGIAYEQYF. This chain joins TRBV20-1 and TRBJ2-7; the D gene is possibly TRBD2 (6 bases). CDR3 length: 14 amino acids. Germline-derived CDR1 and CDR2 are DFQATT and SNEGSKA (reference sequence). Trimming pared 3 bases from V and 2 bases from J, leaving 14 bases between.

The chain is built from TRBV4-3 and TRBJ2-5; 7 bases agree with TRBD1. Germline V lookup: CDR1 LGHNA, CDR2 YSLEER. The CDR3 length is 15 residues. Trimming took 3 bases from V and 2 from J; bases not matched to a gene: 6. The CDR3 DNA sequence: TGCGCCAGCAGCCAGGGCGACAGGGCTCAAGAGACCCAGTACTTC. It codes for CASSQGDRAQETQYF.